This passage covers 21 T cell receptor beta chains from one sample sequenced in a study of beta chain features in type 1 diabetes. No antigen has been assigned to these receptors. Regarding the study as a whole: Across all four CD4+ subsets, people with type 1 diabetes showed modestly shorter TCRB CDR3s.

Sequencing targeted expressed TCRB transcripts, as all isolated RNA had been reverse transcribed. Here immunoSEQ multiplex PCR was the method, and the copy in TCRdb shows in-frame clones only, minus some. The data show 45,000 to 60,000 clones, around 60% seen once. Sequencing was performed on stem cell memory CD4+ T cells from blood. The receptors here all came from a woman aged 25 to 39 with type 1 diabetes.

The chain combines TRBV28 with TRBJ2-7; D perhaps matches TRBD1 (6 bases). The length of the CDR3 is 11 residues. V shed 10 bases and J shed 4 bases, with 11 bases lying between them. Germline V gene sequence: CDR1 MDHEN, CDR2 SYDVKM. CDR3 sequence (DNA): TGTGCCACCGTCAGGGGTTACGAGCAGTACTTC. Translation: CATVRGYEQYF.

V is TRBV9 and J is TRBJ1-2; 9 nucleotides agree with TRBD1. The CDR3 is 15 amino acids. Germline values: CDR1 SGDLS, CDR2 YYNGEE. After removal of 4 bases from V and 7 bases from J, the junction contained 11 bases not matched to a gene. The CDR3 coding sequence is TGTGCCAGCAGCCCAATACAGGGGGCACGTAGTGGCTACACCTTC. It is translated as CASSPIQGARSGYTF.

CDR3: CAWNGGGAADTQYF. DNA for the CDR3: TGTGCCTGGAACGGGGGAGGGGCAGCCGATACGCAGTATTTT. The V call is TRBV30, the J call TRBJ2-3; 7 positions match TRBD2. V was clipped by 4 bases and J by 6 bases; unmatched bases: 10. The CDR3 runs 14 residues. Germline-derived CDR1 and CDR2 are GTSNPN and SVGIG (reference sequence).

Only a few counts were recorded for this clone. The J gene is TRBJ2-5, the V gene TRBV5-4; D is possibly TRBD2 (6 bases). The germline V gene has CDR1 SGHNT and CDR2 YYREEE (reference sequence). The CDR3 has 15 amino acids. The ends were cut back, 0 bases at V and 1 base at J, with 10 bases in the middle. The CDR3 DNA reads TGTGCCAGCAGCTTGGCGGGACTCCTCCAAGAGACCCAGTACTTC. As protein: CASSLAGLLQETQYF. The whole variable domain, filled in from reference TRBV5-4 and TRBJ2-5, reads ETGVTQSPTHLIKTRGQQVTLRCSSQSGHNTVSWYQQALGQGPQFIFQYYREEENGRGNFPPRFSGLQFPNYSSELNVNALELDDSALYLCASSLAGLLQETQYFGPGTRLLVL.

V is TRBV18 and J is TRBJ1-5; D unresolved. Germline lookup yields CDR1 KGHSH and CDR2 LQKENI. V was cut by 2 bases and J by 5 bases, with 10 bases left in between. The CDR3 contains 14 residues. CDR3 sequence: CASSPSIRDQPQHF. DNA for the CDR3: TGTGCCAGCTCACCATCGATTCGAGATCAGCCCCAGCATTTT.

The V gene is TRBV7-9, the J gene TRBJ1-1; D is possibly TRBD1 (6 bases). V dropped 2 bases and J dropped 6 bases, with 10 bases sitting between them. The CDR3 consists of 13 residues. Germline CDR1 and CDR2: SEHNR and FQNEAQ (reference sequence). The CDR3 region has the DNA TGTGCCAGCAGCTTATTACAGGGTGCTGAAGCTTTCTTT. Protein sequence: CASSLLQGAEAFF.

The chain links TRBV7-3 to TRBJ2-7; D is perhaps TRBD2 (5 bases). Germline CDR1 is SGHTA and CDR2 is FQGTGA. The CDR3 covers 13 residues. Trimming took 2 bases from V and 6 from J, leaving 11 bases between them. Written as DNA, the CDR3 is TGTGCCAGCAGCTTAGTGGCGGGCCTCGAGCAGTACTTC. This encodes CASSLVAGLEQYF.

This clone showed up just a few times. The V gene is TRBV7-9, the J gene TRBJ2-5; D ambiguous. With 6 bases removed from V and 1 base from J, the gap between germline ends came to 9 bases. The CDR3 covers 13 residues. In germline, CDR1 is SEHNR, CDR2 FQNEAQ (reference sequence). CDR3 in DNA: TGTGCCAGCAGTAGAGGAATCCAAGAGACCCAGTACTTC. Amino acid sequence: CASSRGIQETQYF.

The chain is built from TRBV5-1 and TRBJ2-1; D call uncertain. In germline, CDR1 is SGHRS, CDR2 YFSETQ. There are 12 residues in the CDR3. V was shortened by 0 bases and J by 6 bases, with 4 bases between the two germline ends. DNA for the CDR3: TGCGCCAGCAGCTTGGATAGCAATGAGCAGTTCTTC. Translating gives CASSLDSNEQFF.

V gene TRBV7-3 combines with J gene TRBJ2-1, with D possibly TRBD1 on 5 matching bases. The CDR3 totals 16 residues. Germline lookup yields CDR1 SGHTA and CDR2 FQGTGA. V lost 2 bases, J lost 7 bases, and 18 bases lay in between. The CDR3 DNA is TGTGCCAGCAGCTTATTTGGCTCAGGGTCGAGAAATGAGCAGTTCTTC. It translates to CASSLFGSGSRNEQFF.

The V gene is TRBV15, the J gene TRBJ1-1; 8 bases are shared with TRBD1. Germline CDR1 and CDR2: LNHNV and YYDKDF (reference sequence). The V segment lost 1 base and the J segment 6 bases; nucleotides outside the gene matches: 4. The CDR3 loop spans 14 amino acids. CDR3 DNA: TGTGCCACCAGCAGAGGCGGACAGGGCGCTGAAGCTTTCTTT. Encoded protein: CATSRGGQGAEAFF. The whole variable domain, remainder taken from reference TRBV15 and TRBJ1-1, is DAMVIQNPRYQVTQFGKPVTLSCSQTLNHNVMYWYQQKSSQAPKLLFHYYDKDFNNEADTPDNFQSRRPNTSFCFLDIRSPGLGDTAMYLCATSRGGQGAEAFFGQGTRLTVV.

This sequence joins TRBV6-5 and TRBJ2-7; TRBD1 matches at 11 bases. The CDR3 length is 16 residues. The trim removed 2 bases at V and 2 bases at J, leaving 5 bases unmatched. The germline CDR1 and CDR2 sequences are MNHEY and SVGAGI. CDR3 region: CASSYGGQGVPYEQYF. The CDR3 DNA sequence: TGTGCCAGCAGTTACGGGGGACAGGGGGTCCCCTACGAGCAGTACTTC.

The chain carries TRBV30 and TRBJ2-7, with 7 bases fitting TRBD1. Germline values: CDR1 GTSNPN, CDR2 SVGIG (reference sequence). The CDR3 contains 14 residues. Trimming removed 5 bases from V and 3 bases from J; junction bases left unmatched: 10. The CDR3 region has the DNA TGTGCCTGGCTCAGACAGGGTTCGTTCTACGAGCAGTACTTC. This translates into CAWLRQGSFYEQYF.

The V gene is TRBV18, the J gene TRBJ1-1; D uncertain. Germline CDR1 KGHSH, CDR2 LQKENI. Trimming shortened V by 3 bases and J by 4 bases, and 9 bases separated the two germline ends. This CDR3 comprises 13 residues. The CDR3 sequence is CASSPALFTEAFF. DNA for the CDR3: TGTGCCAGCTCACCGGCCCTTTTCACTGAAGCTTTCTTT.

This clone showed up just a few times. V gene TRBV30 combines with J gene TRBJ2-1; D is ambiguous. The CDR3 has 14 amino acids. The V and J ends lost 2 bases and 4 bases respectively, with 12 bases between them. Germline-derived CDR1 and CDR2 are GTSNPN and SVGIG (reference sequence). The CDR3: CAWSTPTGYNEQFF. DNA of the CDR3: TGTGCCTGGAGTACGCCGACTGGTTACAATGAGCAGTTCTTC. The whole variable domain, remainder taken from reference TRBV30 and TRBJ2-1, is SQTIHQWPATLVQPVGSPLSLECTVEGTSNPNLYWYRQAAGRGLQLLFYSVGIGQISSEVPQNLSASRPQDRQFILSSKKLLLSDSGFYLCAWSTPTGYNEQFFGPGTRLTVL.

This clone was counted only a few times. This rearrangement joins TRBV2 to TRBJ2-1; D might be TRBD1 (5 bases). Trimming left V 5 bases short and J 8 bases short, with 10 bases between. The germline gives CDR1 SNHLY, CDR2 FYNNEI. This CDR3 has 12 residues. CDR3 DNA sequence: TGTGCCAGCAGTACCCAGGGCTATGAGCAGTTCTTC. Its protein product is CASSTQGYEQFF.

Here the CDR3 reads CASRTGGSVYNEQFF. The CDR3 DNA reads TGTGCCAGCAGAACAGGGGGGAGTGTATACAATGAGCAGTTCTTC. This chain joins TRBV7-9 and TRBJ2-1, with TRBD1 matching 8 bases. Germline lookup yields CDR1 SEHNR and CDR2 FQNEAQ (reference sequence). J lost 4 bases, V lost 6 bases, and 8 bases had no gene match. The CDR3 covers 15 residues.

The table lists this clone with a few counts. The rearrangement uses TRBV7-6 and TRBJ2-5; 14 nucleotides line up with TRBD2. There are 17 residues in the CDR3. V gave up 1 base and J gave up 5 bases; unmatched junction bases: 6. The germline CDR1 and CDR2 sequences are SGHVS and FNYEAQ. Written as DNA, the CDR3 is TGTGCCAGCAGCTTAGGGGGACTAGCGGGAGTTGGGGAGACCCAGTACTTC. This encodes CASSLGGLAGVGETQYF.

The sample holds a few counts of this clone. This rearrangement joins TRBV25-1 to TRBJ1-1; possible D gene TRBD1, 6 bases. Trimming pared 11 bases from V and 3 bases from J, leaving 19 bases between. Germline CDR1 reads MGHDK; CDR2 reads SYGVNS. There are 14 residues in the CDR3. CDR3 in amino acids: CASGRAGVDTEAFF. CDR3 in DNA: TGTGCCTCCGGTCGGGCAGGGGTGGACACTGAAGCTTTCTTT.

A single count supports this clone. This chain connects TRBV6-6 to TRBJ2-2; D call uncertain. V was shortened by 5 bases and J by 0 bases, with 7 bases between the two germline ends. CDR1 is MNHNY and CDR2 is SVGAGI in the germline V gene (reference sequence). The CDR3 length is 14 residues. Here the CDR3 reads CASSGLANTGELFF. DNA for the CDR3: TGTGCCAGCAGTGGGCTCGCGAACACCGGGGAGCTGTTTTTT.

There are a few counts of this clone. The chain is built from TRBV14 and TRBJ2-1; a weak D match, TRBD1 (6 bases). Germline assignment: CDR1 SGHDN and CDR2 FVKESK. V dropped 4 bases and J dropped 3 bases, with 7 bases sitting between them. The CDR3 runs 13 residues. In nucleotides, the CDR3 is TGTGCCAGCAGCCCGGACAGCTACAATGAGCAGTTCTTC. Amino acids: CASSPDSYNEQFF.